These 25 T cell receptor beta chains originate from one sample sequenced in a study of T cells in Graves' hyperthyroidism and ophthalmopathy. The CDR3 regions of TCR beta were amplified from RNA transcripts. First-round RT-PCR targeting the TCR CDR3 was performed with the HTBI primer set. Each CDR3 protein gets one entry after TCRdb re-called the multiplex PCR reads with MiXCR. The table includes about 480,000 distinct CDR3 sequences, approximately 15% detected once. Sample: blood. Every receptor here comes from a woman aged 18-30 years with Graves' hyperthyroidism.

This clonotype showed up many times. This sequence joins TRBV19 and TRBJ1-5; 8 nucleotides agree with TRBD1. This CDR3 is 13 amino acids long. V dropped 4 bases and J dropped 4; count of bases not matched to a gene: 0. Germline values: CDR1 LNHDA, CDR2 SQIVND (reference sequence). CDR3 nucleotides: TGTGCCAGTAGTAACAGGGGGAATCAGCCCCAGCATTTT. As protein: CASSNRGNQPQHF.

This clonotype was detected many times. The rearrangement uses TRBV27 and TRBJ2-3, with 8 nucleotides matching TRBD1. The CDR3 spans 15 residues. The V segment lost 5 bases and the J segment 2 bases; nucleotides outside the gene matches: 6. Germline CDR1 reads MNHEY; CDR2 reads SMNVEV (reference sequence). CDR3 in DNA: TGTGCCAGCAGTATCTCGACAGGGGTCACAGATACGCAGTATTTT. Translated: CASSISTGVTDTQYF.

This clonotype was recorded a few times. The chain is built from TRBV7-4 and TRBJ2-5; unclear D gene. The germline gives CDR1 SGHVT, CDR2 SQSDAQ. V was pared by 7 bases and J by 4 bases, with 16 bases between. The CDR3 totals 14 residues. CDR3: CASKWPLVRETQYF. Written as DNA, the CDR3 is TGTGCCAGCAAGTGGCCCCTGGTCCGAGAGACCCAGTACTTC.

This clonotype has only a few counts. The chain employs TRBV6-1 and TRBJ1-4; possibly TRBD1 for D (5 bases). The CDR3 runs 15 residues. CDR1 is MNHNS and CDR2 is SASEGT in the germline V gene. The ends were cut back, 8 bases at V and 8 bases at J, with 21 bases in the middle. CDR3 sequence reads: CASSLGGGVGEKLFF. The CDR3 coding sequence is TGTGCCAGCTCCTTGGGGGGGGGAGTCGGCGAAAAACTGTTTTTT.

This sequence joins TRBV25-1 and TRBJ2-1; D gene uncertain. The CDR3 covers 14 residues. V shed 5 bases and J shed 0 bases, with 8 bases lying between them. Germline assignment: CDR1 MGHDK and CDR2 SYGVNS. In DNA, the CDR3 is TGTGCCAGCAGTCTATGGAGCTCCTACAATGAGCAGTTCTTC. Residues: CASSLWSSYNEQFF.

At least ten counts were recorded for this clonotype. This rearrangement joins TRBV19 to TRBJ1-2, with D perhaps matching TRBD1 (5 bases). The CDR3 consists of 12 residues. The V gene's germline CDR1 is LNHDA and CDR2 SQIVND (reference sequence). V was pared by 3 bases and J by 7 bases, with 9 bases between. Here the CDR3 reads CASSIRGTGYTF. CDR3 DNA: TGTGCCAGTAGTATCCGGGGCACTGGCTACACCTTC.

The J gene is TRBJ1-1, the V gene TRBV4-1; tentative D call: TRBD1 (5 bases). V was clipped by 4 bases and J by 3 bases, with 12 bases between them. This CDR3 spans 14 amino acids. Germline CDR1 and CDR2: MGHRA and YSYEKL. The CDR3 DNA is TGCGCCAGCAGCCCGAGGGTCAGGGACACTGAAGCTTTCTTT. Its protein product is CASSPRVRDTEAFF.

This clonotype was recorded at least ten times. V gene TRBV7-9 combines with J gene TRBJ1-2; 9 bases agree with TRBD1. V shed 5 bases, J shed 5 bases, and the junction held 9 bases outside the gene matches. This CDR3 region has 15 residues. Germline V gene sequence: CDR1 SEHNR, CDR2 FQNEAQ (reference sequence). CDR3 residues: CASSPSLQGAYGYTF. The CDR3, as DNA: TGTGCCAGCAGCCCCAGCCTACAGGGGGCGTATGGCTACACCTTC.

There are many counts of this clonotype. V and J are TRBV15 and TRBJ1-2; 7 bases line up with TRBD1. Losses at the gene ends were 2 bases for V and 3 bases for J; bases not matched to a gene: 3. CDR1 and CDR2 (germline): LNHNV, YYDKDF (reference sequence). This CDR3 has 14 residues. CDR3 in amino acids: CATSRRGQHYGYTF. In DNA, the CDR3 is TGTGCCACCAGCAGACGGGGACAGCACTATGGCTACACCTTC.

V is TRBV7-3 and J is TRBJ1-1; D call uncertain. The CDR3 covers 14 residues. Germline CDR1 reads SGHTA; CDR2 reads FQGTGA. V was pared by 5 bases and J by 6 bases, with 16 bases between. Here the CDR3 DNA reads TGTGCCAGCAGCCCCAGATGGGGTGGGGCTGAAGCTTTCTTT. It yields the protein CASSPRWGGAEAFF.

This clonotype was picked up many times. An end of the junction does not agree with germline; a read error may underlie this. The chain has TRBV6-1 and TRBJ2-7; TRBD2 agrees at 10 bases. The CDR3 sequence is 17 residues long. Germline V CDR1 and CDR2: MNHNS, SASEGT. CDR3 nucleotide sequence: TGTGCCAGCAGTAAAGCGGCTAGCGGGAGTGGGACCTACGAGCAGTACTTC. This translates into CASSKAASGSGTYEQYF.

This clonotype was seen repeatedly, ten times or more. The genes are TRBV30 and TRBJ1-5; D call uncertain. Germline V gives CDR1 GTSNPN, CDR2 SVGIG (reference sequence). There are 13 residues in the CDR3. The CDR3 loop reads CGIGSGGGQPQHF. The CDR3 bases are TGTGGGATAGGGAGCGGTGGTGGTCAGCCCCAGCATTTT.

This clonotype has only a few counts. The chain recombines TRBV24-1 with TRBJ2-1, with 11 bases matching TRBD2. Germline V gives CDR1 KGHDR, CDR2 SFDVKD. There are 15 residues in the CDR3. V dropped 4 bases and J dropped 7; count of bases not matched to a gene: 5. The CDR3 bases are TGTGCCACCAGTGAGGGTAGCGGGAGGGGTAATGAGCAGTTCTTC. Translated: CATSEGSGRGNEQFF.

This clonotype was picked up many times. This chain joins TRBV9 and TRBJ1-1, with D unresolved. Between the trimmed V and J ends, which lost 0 bases and 1 base, there was a span of 13 bases. Per germline, CDR1 SGDLS and CDR2 YYNGEE. This CDR3 comprises 16 residues. The CDR3: CASSVGRRAGNTEAFF. CDR3 DNA: TGTGCCAGCAGCGTAGGTAGACGCGCAGGGAACACTGAAGCTTTCTTT.

The rearrangement joins TRBV19 to TRBJ2-2; D is perhaps TRBD1 (5 bases). V lost 3 bases and J lost 6, with 20 bases in between. The V gene's germline CDR1 is LNHDA and CDR2 SQIVND (reference sequence). This CDR3 is built from 17 residues. The CDR3 nucleotides are TGTGCCAGTAGTATGTCCCCCGGTCAGGGTGGGTCCGGGGAGCTGTTTTTT. Translation: CASSMSPGQGGSGELFF. Filled out from reference TRBV19 and TRBJ2-2, the complete variable domain reads DGGITQSPKYLFRKEGQNVTLSCEQNLNHDAMYWYRQDPGQGLRLIYYSQIVNDFQKGDIAEGYSVSREKKESFPLTVTSAQKNPTAFYLCASSMSPGQGGSGELFFGEGSRLTVL.

A few counts support this clonotype. This chain connects TRBV6-2 or TRBV6-3 to TRBJ1-4; D remains unclear. Per germline, CDR1 MNHEY and CDR2 SVGEGT. The CDR3 totals 16 residues. Deletions cut 7 bases from V and 7 bases from J, with 22 bases between. The CDR3 reads CASIIDPGLPSEKLFF. The CDR3 DNA follows: TGTGCCAGCATTATCGACCCGGGTCTGCCGAGTGAAAAACTGTTTTTT.

The chain joins TRBV9 to TRBJ2-1; 15 nucleotides agree with TRBD2. Germline-derived CDR1 and CDR2 are SGDLS and YYNGEE. V was pared by 2 bases and J by 9 bases, with 9 bases of the junction left unmatched. This CDR3 has 17 residues. The CDR3 coding sequence is TGTGCCAGCAGCGTTCGGCCGGGACTAGCGGGAGGAGTTGAGCAGTTCTTC. Its protein product is CASSVRPGLAGGVEQFF. Full variable domain (missing parts from reference TRBV9 and TRBJ2-1): DSGVTQTPKHLITATGQRVTLRCSPRSGDLSVYWYQQSLDQGLQFLIQYYNGEERAKGNILERFSAQQFPDLHSELNLSSLELGDSALYFCASSVRPGLAGGVEQFFGPGTRLTVL.

At least ten counts were recorded for this clonotype. This chain joins TRBV11-3 and TRBJ1-2; 9 nucleotides align to TRBD1. Losses at the gene ends were 4 bases for V and 1 base for J; bases not matched to a gene: 10. The CDR3 loop spans 17 amino acids. Germline values: CDR1 SGHNT, CDR2 YENEEA. CDR3 DNA: TGTGCCAGCAGCTCATCGGACAGGGGCCTCCTTAACTATGGCTACACCTTC. Its translation is CASSSSDRGLLNYGYTF.

This clonotype was counted only a few times. Here the CDR3 reads CASSYPGGYTF. Here the CDR3 DNA reads TGCGCCAGCAGCTACCCTGGGGGCTACACCTTC. The rearrangement uses TRBV5-1 and TRBJ1-2; D remains unclear. The CDR3 consists of 11 residues. Trimming shortened V by 3 bases and J by 8 bases, and 8 bases separated the two germline ends. Per germline, CDR1 SGHRS and CDR2 YFSETQ.

This clonotype has just one count. A much larger clone sits a single nucleotide away, making a read error possible. This rearrangement joins TRBV12-3 or TRBV12-4 to TRBJ2-7; weak D call: TRBD2 (5 bases). The CDR3 sequence is 15 residues long. V was shortened by 4 bases and J by 4 bases, with 17 bases between the two germline ends. CDR3 region: CASSSGNPNFYEQYF. The DNA for the CDR3 is TGTGCCAGCAGTTCGGGGAACCCTAATTTTTACGAGCAGTACTTC.

The CDR3 is CASNYAEETQYF. In nucleotides, the CDR3 is TGTGCCAGCAATTATGCCGAGGAGACCCAGTACTTC. V is TRBV7-2 and J is TRBJ2-5; D not certain. V was clipped by 7 bases and J by 5 bases, with 11 bases between them. CDR3 size: 12 residues. CDR1 and CDR2 from the germline V gene are SGHTA and FQGNSA.

This clonotype was seen repeatedly, ten times or more. This chain connects TRBV20-1 to TRBJ1-1; 7 bases agree with TRBD1. The CDR3 contains 14 residues. V trimming: 6 bases; J trimming: 0 bases; junction bases outside the gene matches: 7. The germline CDR1 and CDR2 sequences are DFQATT and SNEGSKA (reference sequence). CDR3 coding DNA: TGCAGTGCGATGATGGGACAGATGAACACTGAAGCTTTCTTT. It translates to CSAMMGQMNTEAFF.

There are a few counts of this clonotype. The chain recombines TRBV5-1 with TRBJ2-5; TRBD1 might be the D (7 bases). The germline V gene has CDR1 SGHRS and CDR2 YFSETQ. V was trimmed by 7 bases and J by 2 bases, leaving 12 bases between them. The CDR3 contains 13 residues. CDR3 nucleotide sequence: TGCGCCAGCTCGGCAGGGGGGCAAGAGACCCAGTACTTC. This translates into CASSAGGQETQYF.

The chain links TRBV11-2 to TRBJ1-6; no firm D call. CDR1 and CDR2 from the germline V gene are SGHAT and FQNNGV. V was cut by 5 bases and J by 7 bases, with 9 bases left in between. CDR3 length: 13 residues. CDR3 bases: TGTGCCAGCAGCCAAGAGGAAAATTCACCCCTCCACTTT. Its translation: CASSQEENSPLHF.

This clonotype showed up many times. This rearrangement joins TRBV7-3 to TRBJ2-3; 11 bases map to TRBD1. Trimming took 4 bases from V and 4 from J; bases not matched to a gene: 10. The germline CDR1 and CDR2 sequences are SGHTA and FQGTGA. The CDR3 has 17 amino acids. DNA of the CDR3: TGTGCCAGCAGCTCCCAAGGGGGGGGACAGGGGGCAGATACGCAGTATTTT. Translating it yields CASSSQGGGQGADTQYF.